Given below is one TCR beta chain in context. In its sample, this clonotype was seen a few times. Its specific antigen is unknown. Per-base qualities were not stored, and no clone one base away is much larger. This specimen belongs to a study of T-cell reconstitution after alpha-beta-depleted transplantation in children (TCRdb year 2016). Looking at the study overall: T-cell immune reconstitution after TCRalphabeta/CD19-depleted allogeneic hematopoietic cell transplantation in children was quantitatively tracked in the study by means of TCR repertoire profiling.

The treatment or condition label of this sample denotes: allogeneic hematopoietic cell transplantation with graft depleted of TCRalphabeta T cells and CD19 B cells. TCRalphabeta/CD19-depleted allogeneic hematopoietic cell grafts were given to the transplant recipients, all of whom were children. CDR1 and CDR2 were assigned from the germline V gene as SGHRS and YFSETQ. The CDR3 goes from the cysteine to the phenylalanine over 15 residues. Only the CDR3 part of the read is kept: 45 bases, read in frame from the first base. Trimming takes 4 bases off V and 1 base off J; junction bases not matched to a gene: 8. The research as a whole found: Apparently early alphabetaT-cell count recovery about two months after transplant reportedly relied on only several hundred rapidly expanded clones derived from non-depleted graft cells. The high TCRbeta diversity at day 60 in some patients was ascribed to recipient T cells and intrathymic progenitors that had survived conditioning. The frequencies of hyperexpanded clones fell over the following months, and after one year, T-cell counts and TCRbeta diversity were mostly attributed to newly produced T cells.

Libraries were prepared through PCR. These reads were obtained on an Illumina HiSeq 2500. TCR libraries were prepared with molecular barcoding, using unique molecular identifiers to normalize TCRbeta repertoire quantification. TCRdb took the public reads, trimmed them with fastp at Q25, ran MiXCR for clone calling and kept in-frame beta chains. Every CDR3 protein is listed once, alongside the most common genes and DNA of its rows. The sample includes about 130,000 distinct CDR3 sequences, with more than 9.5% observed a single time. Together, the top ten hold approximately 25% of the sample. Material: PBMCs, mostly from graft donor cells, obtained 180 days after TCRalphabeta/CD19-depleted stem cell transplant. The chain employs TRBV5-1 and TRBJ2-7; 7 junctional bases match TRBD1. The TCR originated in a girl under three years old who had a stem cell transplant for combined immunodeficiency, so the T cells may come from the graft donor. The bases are TGCGCCAGCAGCAGCCGACAGGGAGATTCCTACGAGCAGTACTTC. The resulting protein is CASSSRQGDSYEQYF.